These 27 T cell receptor beta chains share one sample of origin, sequenced in a study of CD8+ T cells in alopecia areata. Extracted RNA was reverse transcribed into cDNA, the sequencing template. The method was immunoSEQ multiplex PCR; TCRdb's version includes in-frame clones alone and lacks a portion of them. The data contain 150,000 to 200,000 clones, just under 60% of them singletons. The sequencing used CD4+ T cells sorted from blood, collected at week 0. These receptors all come from a human donor with alopecia areata.

This rearrangement joins TRBV19 to TRBJ2-5, with D maybe TRBD1 (6 bases). The J call is doubtful: the DNA matches TRBJ2-7 better. The CDR3 is 15 residues long. Germline V lookup: CDR1 LNHDA, CDR2 SQIVND (reference sequence). Here the CDR3 reads CASSTSQGSSYEQYF. CDR3 nucleotide sequence: TGTGCCAGTAGTACCTCACAGGGTTCCTCCTACGAGCAGTACTTC.

The V gene is TRBV30, the J gene TRBJ1-2, with D unclear. This CDR3 spans 12 amino acids. Per germline, CDR1 GTSNPN and CDR2 SVGIG (reference sequence). V was clipped by 2 bases and J by 4 bases, with 8 bases between them. CDR3 in amino acids: CAWSREIYGYTF. CDR3 nucleotides: TGTGCCTGGAGTAGAGAGATCTATGGCTACACCTTC.

In its sample, this clone was seen a few times. This chain connects TRBV4-1 to TRBJ1-6; D not resolved. There are 12 residues in the CDR3. Trimming stripped 1 base from V and 11 bases from J, with 6 bases between. Germline V gives CDR1 MGHRA, CDR2 YSYEKL. CDR3 DNA: TGCGCCAGCAGCCAAGTTGGTGCACCCCTCCACTTT. It yields the protein CASSQVGAPLHF.

This clone occurred a few times. V usage is TRBV27 and J usage is TRBJ1-5, with D maybe TRBD1 (5 bases). V lost 3 bases and J 2 bases, leaving 8 bases between the germline ends. CDR3 length: 14 residues. The V gene's germline CDR1 is MNHEY and CDR2 SMNVEV (reference sequence). The DNA for the CDR3 is TGTGCCAGCAGTTTTAGGGACGGCAATCAGCCCCAGCATTTT. Protein sequence: CASSFRDGNQPQHF.

V gene TRBV29-1 combines with J gene TRBJ2-3; TRBD2 matches 8 bases. V lost 8 bases and J lost 5; bases outside the gene matches: 6. The germline V gene encodes CDR1 SQVTM and CDR2 ANQGSEA. CDR3 length equals 12 residues. This chain's CDR3 is CSLRGGIDTQYF. CDR3 coding DNA: TGCAGCTTGCGCGGGGGGATAGATACGCAGTATTTT.

The rearrangement links TRBV4-1 to TRBJ1-6; D is perhaps TRBD1 (6 bases). Trimming stripped 0 bases from V and 10 bases from J, with 13 bases between. CDR1 and CDR2 from the germline V gene are MGHRA and YSYEKL. The CDR3 is made up of 15 amino acids. CDR3 in amino acids: CASSQEAGAASPLHF. For the CDR3, the DNA is TGCGCCAGCAGCCAAGAGGCAGGGGCCGCCTCACCCCTCCACTTT.

V gene TRBV2 combines with J gene TRBJ1-2; D unclear. The germline gives CDR1 SNHLY, CDR2 FYNNEI. Trimming removed 8 bases from V and 4 bases from J, with 17 bases in between. This CDR3 has 14 amino acids. The CDR3 DNA is TGTGCCAGCGCGCAAGACCATCTAAGCTATGGCTACACCTTC. Its translation is CASAQDHLSYGYTF.

This clone has a handful of counts. This chain joins TRBV4-1 and TRBJ2-5; no clear D gene. CDR1 is MGHRA and CDR2 is YSYEKL in the germline V gene. V was pared by 1 base and J by 1 base, with 10 bases between. The CDR3 loop spans 15 amino acids. As DNA, the CDR3 is TGCGCCAGCAGCCAAGGCCAGGTTGTCCAAGAGACCCAGTACTTC. Its translation: CASSQGQVVQETQYF.

This chain uses TRBV13 with TRBJ2-3; D ambiguous. Germline V CDR1 and CDR2: PRHDT, FYEKMQ (reference sequence). The CDR3 is made up of 13 amino acids. Trimming stripped 4 bases from V and 4 bases from J, with 9 bases between. For the CDR3, the DNA is TGTGCCAGCAGCTATGGGCGTCCAGATACGCAGTATTTT. Translation gives CASSYGRPDTQYF.

This sequence joins TRBV2 and TRBJ1-2, with 7 bases lining up with TRBD1. The CDR3 contains 13 residues. Trimming took 5 bases from V and 6 from J; bases not matched to a gene: 6. Germline loops: CDR1 SNHLY, CDR2 FYNNEI. CDR3 residues: CASSPDRVDGYTF. CDR3 DNA sequence: TGTGCCAGCAGTCCCGACAGGGTTGATGGCTACACCTTC.

This clone was seen a handful of times. The J gene is TRBJ1-1, the V gene TRBV4-1; D unresolved. Germline V gives CDR1 MGHRA, CDR2 YSYEKL. The CDR3 runs 16 residues. V was pared by 1 base and J by 0 bases, with 12 bases between. The CDR3 DNA is TGCGCCAGCAGCCAAGCCTTTCTAGCTGTGAACACTGAAGCTTTCTTT. Protein product: CASSQAFLAVNTEAFF.

This chain uses TRBV25-1 with TRBJ2-6; a possible D gene is TRBD1 (5 bases). The V gene's germline CDR1 is MGHDK and CDR2 SYGVNS. The CDR3 runs to 14 residues. Trimming took off 6 bases at V and 1 base at J, with 7 bases between the two ends. The CDR3 sequence is CASRTASGANVLTF. The CDR3 DNA reads as TGTGCCAGCAGGACAGCGTCTGGGGCCAACGTCCTGACTTTC.

This clone was detected only a few times. This chain connects TRBV7-3 to TRBJ2-2; 8 bases line up with TRBD2. Germline CDR1 reads SGHTA; CDR2 reads FQGTGA. Germline trimming cut 5 bases from V and 6 bases from J; bases unmatched to any gene: 8. The CDR3 sequence is 15 residues long. CDR3 in DNA: TGTGCCAGCAGCCGGACTAGCTATTGGTCCGGGGAGCTGTTTTTT. As protein: CASSRTSYWSGELFF.

The V call is TRBV27, the J call TRBJ2-5; TRBD2 matches 8 bases. J lost 5 bases, V lost 5 bases, and 10 bases had no gene match. This CDR3 is 15 amino acids long. CDR1 and CDR2 from the germline V gene are MNHEY and SMNVEV (reference sequence). Here the CDR3 reads CASSQRTSNDETQYF. CDR3 in DNA: TGTGCCAGCAGTCAACGGACTAGCAACGATGAGACCCAGTACTTC.

The chain carries TRBV2 and TRBJ2-2; 8 nucleotides line up with TRBD1. Trimming removed 7 bases from V and 11 bases from J; junction bases left unmatched: 12. This CDR3 comprises 14 residues. Germline V lookup: CDR1 SNHLY, CDR2 FYNNEI. CDR3 residues: CASTLRQGAGELFF. The CDR3 DNA follows: TGTGCCAGCACATTGCGGCAGGGGGCAGGCGAGCTGTTTTTT.

The chain combines TRBV5-6 with TRBJ2-4; D gene uncertain. The CDR3 contains 15 residues. V was trimmed by 0 bases and J by 1 base, leaving 8 bases between them. CDR1 and CDR2 (germline): SGHDT, YYEEEE. CDR3 sequence (DNA): TGTGCCAGCAGCTTGGGCCGAGGCGCCAAAAACATTCAGTACTTC. It encodes CASSLGRGAKNIQYF.

J is TRBJ1-5 and V is TRBV30; possible D gene TRBD1, 5 bases. Trimming removed 1 base at V and 5 bases at J, with 9 bases between. The CDR3 is 13 amino acids. The germline V gene has CDR1 GTSNPN and CDR2 SVGIG (reference sequence). The CDR3 here is CAWSAGLDQPQHF. The CDR3 nucleotides read TGTGCCTGGAGTGCAGGGCTGGATCAGCCCCAGCATTTT.

This clone turned up a few times. The chain carries TRBV5-1 and TRBJ2-5; unclear D gene. V dropped 4 bases and J dropped 5 bases, with 6 bases sitting between them. This CDR3 contains 11 residues. CDR1 and CDR2 (germline): SGHRS, YFSETQ. CDR3 amino acids: CASSVAETQYF. CDR3 coding DNA: TGCGCCAGCAGCGTCGCGGAGACCCAGTACTTC.

The V and J genes are TRBV4-2 and TRBJ1-1; maybe TRBD1 (6 bases). There are 12 residues in the CDR3. V lost 1 base and J 12 bases, leaving 12 bases between the germline ends. Germline values: CDR1 LGHNA, CDR2 YNFKEQ. The CDR3: CASSQGPRDTFF. CDR3 nucleotides: TGTGCCAGCAGCCAAGGACCCAGGGACACTTTCTTT.

The genes are TRBV4-2 and TRBJ1-1; D is ambiguous. Per the germline V gene, CDR1 is LGHNA and CDR2 is YNFKEQ. V lost 0 bases to trimming and J lost 0 bases, with 14 bases between them. The CDR3 spans 17 residues. The CDR3 protein is CASSQEGRPNMNTEAFF. In DNA form, the CDR3 reads TGTGCCAGCAGCCAAGAGGGCAGACCGAACATGAACACTGAAGCTTTCTTT.

In its sample, this clone was seen a few times. J is TRBJ1-4 and V is TRBV29-1; a possible D gene is TRBD1 (5 bases). The CDR3 runs to 13 residues. Germline V gives CDR1 SQVTM, CDR2 ANQGSEA. V was cut by 5 bases and J by 5 bases, with 12 bases left in between. The CDR3 region has the DNA TGCAGCGTTTCTTTTCAGGGCAATGAAAAACTGTTTTTT. Protein: CSVSFQGNEKLFF. Full variable domain (missing parts from reference TRBV29-1 and TRBJ1-4): SAVISQKPSRDICQRGTSLTIQCQVDSQVTMMFWYRQQPGQSLTLIATANQGSEATYESGFVIDKFPISRPNLTFSTLTVSNMSPEDSSIYLCSVSFQGNEKLFFGSGTQLSVL.

The rearrangement joins TRBV4-2 to TRBJ2-7; D possibly corresponds to TRBD1 (6 bases). The germline V gene encodes CDR1 LGHNA and CDR2 YNFKEQ. Trimming pared 1 base from V and 6 bases from J, leaving 13 bases between. The CDR3 has 14 amino acids. CDR3: CASSQARGLSEQYF. The CDR3 DNA is TGTGCCAGCAGCCAAGCAAGGGGGTTGAGCGAGCAGTACTTC.

J is TRBJ1-1 and V is TRBV30; 7 bases align to TRBD1. V shed 3 bases, J shed 0 bases, and the junction held 10 bases outside the gene matches. The CDR3 runs 16 residues. The germline V gene encodes CDR1 GTSNPN and CDR2 SVGIG (reference sequence). Here the CDR3 DNA reads TGTGCCTGGAGCAAGGGACAGCGGACCATGAACACTGAAGCTTTCTTT. Encoded protein: CAWSKGQRTMNTEAFF.

The sample holds a few counts of this clone. The J gene is TRBJ1-3, the V gene TRBV29-1, with D hard to call. This CDR3 region has 13 residues. Germline V CDR1 and CDR2: SQVTM, ANQGSEA. The V and J ends lost 7 bases and 1 base respectively, with 11 bases between them. This CDR3 is CSASRLSGNTIYF. DNA for the CDR3: TGCAGCGCATCACGACTTTCTGGAAACACCATATATTTT.

This clone was observed a single time. V gene TRBV7-2 combines with J gene TRBJ2-4; D call uncertain. The CDR3 is 11 residues long. V lost 1 base and J lost 7, with 2 bases in between. Per germline, CDR1 SGHTA and CDR2 FQGNSA. CDR3 sequence reads: CASSLENIQYF. CDR3 in DNA: TGTGCCAGCAGCTTAGAGAACATTCAGTACTTC.

The V gene is TRBV19, the J gene TRBJ2-5, with D perhaps matching TRBD2 (5 bases). CDR1 LNHDA and CDR2 SQIVND come from the germline V gene (reference sequence). Trimming removed 3 bases at V and 2 bases at J, with 16 bases between. CDR3 length: 16 residues. CDR3 coding DNA: TGTGCCAGTAGTATCGGGTCGGGAAGCGGACAAGAGACCCAGTACTTC. Translating it yields CASSIGSGSGQETQYF.

This clone appeared a single time. J is TRBJ1-2 and V is TRBV25-1; no firm D call. This CDR3 is 12 amino acids long. V was trimmed by 5 bases and J by 4 bases, leaving 8 bases between them. The germline gives CDR1 MGHDK, CDR2 SYGVNS. CDR3 in DNA: TGTGCCAGCAGTTCGGCACCCTATGGCTACACCTTC. It yields the protein CASSSAPYGYTF.